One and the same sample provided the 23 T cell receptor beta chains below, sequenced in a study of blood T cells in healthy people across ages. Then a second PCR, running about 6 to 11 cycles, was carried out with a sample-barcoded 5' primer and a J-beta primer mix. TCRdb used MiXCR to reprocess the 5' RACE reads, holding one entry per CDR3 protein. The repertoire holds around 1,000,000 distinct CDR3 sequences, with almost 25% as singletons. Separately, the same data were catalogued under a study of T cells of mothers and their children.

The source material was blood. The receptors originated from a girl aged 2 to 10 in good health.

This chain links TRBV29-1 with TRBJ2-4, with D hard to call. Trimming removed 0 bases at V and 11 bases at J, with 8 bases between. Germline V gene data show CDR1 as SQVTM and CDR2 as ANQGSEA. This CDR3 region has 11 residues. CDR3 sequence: CSVEDADVQYF. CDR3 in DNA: TGCAGCGTTGAAGATGCGGACGTTCAGTACTTC.

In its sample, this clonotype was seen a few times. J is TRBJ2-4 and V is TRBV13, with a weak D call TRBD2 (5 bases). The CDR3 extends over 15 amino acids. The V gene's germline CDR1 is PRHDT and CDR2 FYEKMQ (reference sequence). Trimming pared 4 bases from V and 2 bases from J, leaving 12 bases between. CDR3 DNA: TGTGCCAGCAGCTCCACATTAGCGTCCAAAAACATTCAGTACTTC. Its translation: CASSSTLASKNIQYF.

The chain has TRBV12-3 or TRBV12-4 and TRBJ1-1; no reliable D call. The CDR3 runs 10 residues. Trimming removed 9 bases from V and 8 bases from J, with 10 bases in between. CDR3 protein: CASWTGEAFF. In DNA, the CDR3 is TGTGCCAGTTGGACCGGGGAAGCTTTCTTT.

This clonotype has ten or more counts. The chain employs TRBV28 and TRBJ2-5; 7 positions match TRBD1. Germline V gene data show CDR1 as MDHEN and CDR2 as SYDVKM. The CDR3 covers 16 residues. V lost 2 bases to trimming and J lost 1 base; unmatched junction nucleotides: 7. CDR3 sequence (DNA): TGTGCCAGCAGTTTAGCTCCGGGGACAGTCCAAGAGACCCAGTACTTC. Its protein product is CASSLAPGTVQETQYF.

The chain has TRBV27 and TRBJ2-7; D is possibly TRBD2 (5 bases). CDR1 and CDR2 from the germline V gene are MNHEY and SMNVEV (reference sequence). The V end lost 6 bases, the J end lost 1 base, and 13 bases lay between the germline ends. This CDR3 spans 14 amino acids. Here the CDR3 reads CASRERESSYEQYF. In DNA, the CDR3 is TGTGCCAGCAGGGAGAGGGAGTCTTCCTACGAGCAGTACTTC.

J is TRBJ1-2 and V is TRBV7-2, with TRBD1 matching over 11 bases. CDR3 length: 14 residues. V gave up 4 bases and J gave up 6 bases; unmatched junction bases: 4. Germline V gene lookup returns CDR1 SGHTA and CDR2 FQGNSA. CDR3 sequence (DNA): TGTGCCAGCAGCTCCCCGGGACAGGGGGATGGCTACACCTTC. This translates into CASSSPGQGDGYTF.

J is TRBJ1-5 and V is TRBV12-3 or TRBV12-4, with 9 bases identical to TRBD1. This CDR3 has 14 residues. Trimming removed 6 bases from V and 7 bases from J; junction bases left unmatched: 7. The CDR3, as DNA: TGTGCCAGCAGCATACAGGGGGCAGGGCAGCCCCAGCATTTT. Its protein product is CASSIQGAGQPQHF.

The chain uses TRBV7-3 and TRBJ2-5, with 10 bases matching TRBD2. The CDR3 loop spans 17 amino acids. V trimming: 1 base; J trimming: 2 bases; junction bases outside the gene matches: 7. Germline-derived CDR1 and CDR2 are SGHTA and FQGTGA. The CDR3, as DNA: TGTGCCAGCAGCTTAATAGGCCCAGCGGGAGGGCAAGAGACCCAGTACTTC. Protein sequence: CASSLIGPAGGQETQYF.

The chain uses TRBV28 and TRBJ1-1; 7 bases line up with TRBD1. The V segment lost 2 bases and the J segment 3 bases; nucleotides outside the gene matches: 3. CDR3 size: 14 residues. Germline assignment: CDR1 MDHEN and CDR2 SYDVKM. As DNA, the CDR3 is TGTGCCAGCAGTTTAAGGGACAGCTACACTGAAGCTTTCTTT. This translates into CASSLRDSYTEAFF.

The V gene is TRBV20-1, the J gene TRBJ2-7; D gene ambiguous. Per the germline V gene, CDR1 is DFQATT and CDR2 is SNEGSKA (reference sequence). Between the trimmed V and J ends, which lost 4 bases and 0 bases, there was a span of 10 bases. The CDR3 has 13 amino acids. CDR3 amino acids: CSANIPLSYEQYF. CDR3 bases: TGCAGTGCTAACATCCCCCTCTCCTACGAGCAGTACTTC.

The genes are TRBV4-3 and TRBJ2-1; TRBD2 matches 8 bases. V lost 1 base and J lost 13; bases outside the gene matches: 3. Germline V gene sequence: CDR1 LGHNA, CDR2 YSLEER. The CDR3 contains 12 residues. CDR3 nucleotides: TGCGCCAGCAGCCAAGCGGGGGGGCCCCAGTTCTTC. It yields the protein CASSQAGGPQFF.

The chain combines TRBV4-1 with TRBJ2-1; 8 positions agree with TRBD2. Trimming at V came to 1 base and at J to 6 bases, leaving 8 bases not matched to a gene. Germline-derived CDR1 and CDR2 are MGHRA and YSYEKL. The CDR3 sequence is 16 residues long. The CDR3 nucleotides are TGCGCCAGCAGCCAAGGTCGTCAAGCGGGAGTCAATGAGCAGTTCTTC. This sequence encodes CASSQGRQAGVNEQFF.

This CDR3 is CSVWDRSSDGYTF. The CDR3 DNA is TGCAGCGTTTGGGACAGATCGAGCGATGGCTACACCTTC. V gene TRBV29-1 combines with J gene TRBJ1-2; 7 bases agree with TRBD1. The CDR3 is 13 amino acids. The germline V gene encodes CDR1 SQVTM and CDR2 ANQGSEA. Losses at the gene ends were 5 bases for V and 6 bases for J; bases not matched to a gene: 9.

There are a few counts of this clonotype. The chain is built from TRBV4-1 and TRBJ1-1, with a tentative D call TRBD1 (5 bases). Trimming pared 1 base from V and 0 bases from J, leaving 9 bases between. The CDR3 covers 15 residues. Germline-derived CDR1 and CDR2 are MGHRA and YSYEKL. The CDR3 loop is CASSQGPDMNTEAFF. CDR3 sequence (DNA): TGCGCCAGCAGCCAAGGCCCGGACATGAACACTGAAGCTTTCTTT.

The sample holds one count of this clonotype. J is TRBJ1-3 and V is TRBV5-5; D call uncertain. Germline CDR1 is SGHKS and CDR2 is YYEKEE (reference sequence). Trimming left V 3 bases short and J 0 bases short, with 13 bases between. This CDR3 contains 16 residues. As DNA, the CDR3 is TGTGCCAGCAGCTCGGCCGTGGCATCCTCTGGAAACACCATATATTTT. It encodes CASSSAVASSGNTIYF.

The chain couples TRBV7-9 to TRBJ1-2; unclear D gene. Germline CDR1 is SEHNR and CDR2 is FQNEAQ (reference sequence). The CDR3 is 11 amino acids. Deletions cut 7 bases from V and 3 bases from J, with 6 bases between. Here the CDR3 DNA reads TGTGCCAGCACCCGAGACTATGGCTACACCTTC. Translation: CASTRDYGYTF.

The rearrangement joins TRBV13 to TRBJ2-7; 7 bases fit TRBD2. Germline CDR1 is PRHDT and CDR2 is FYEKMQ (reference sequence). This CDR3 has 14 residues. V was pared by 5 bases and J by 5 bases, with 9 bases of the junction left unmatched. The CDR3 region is CASSPGLRGNEQYF. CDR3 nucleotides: TGTGCCAGCAGCCCGGGATTGCGGGGGAACGAGCAGTACTTC. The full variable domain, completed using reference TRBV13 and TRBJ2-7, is AAGVIQSPRHLIKEKRETATLKCYPIPRHDTVYWYQQGPGQDPQFLISFYEKMQSDKGSIPDRFSAQQFSDYHSELNMSSLELGDSALYFCASSPGLRGNEQYFGPGTRLTVT.

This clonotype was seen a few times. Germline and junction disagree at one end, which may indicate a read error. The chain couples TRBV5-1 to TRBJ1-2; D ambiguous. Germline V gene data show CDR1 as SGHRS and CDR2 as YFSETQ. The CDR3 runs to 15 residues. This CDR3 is CTSSLDTAGRNGYTF. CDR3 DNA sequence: TGCACCAGCAGCTTGGATACGGCAGGACGAAATGGCTACACCTTC.

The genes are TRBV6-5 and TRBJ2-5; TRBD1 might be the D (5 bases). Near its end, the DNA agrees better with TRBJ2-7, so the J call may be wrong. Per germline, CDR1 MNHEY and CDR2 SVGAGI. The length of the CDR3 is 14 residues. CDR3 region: CASSPYRSSYEQYF. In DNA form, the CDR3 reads TGTGCCAGTAGCCCCTACAGGAGCTCCTACGAGCAGTACTTC.

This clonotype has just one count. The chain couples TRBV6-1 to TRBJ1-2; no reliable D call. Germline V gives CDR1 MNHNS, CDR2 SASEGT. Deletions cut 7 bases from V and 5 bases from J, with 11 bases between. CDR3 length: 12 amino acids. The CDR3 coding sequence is TGTGCCAGCACCCAAGAGACATATGGCTACACCTTC. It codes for CASTQETYGYTF.

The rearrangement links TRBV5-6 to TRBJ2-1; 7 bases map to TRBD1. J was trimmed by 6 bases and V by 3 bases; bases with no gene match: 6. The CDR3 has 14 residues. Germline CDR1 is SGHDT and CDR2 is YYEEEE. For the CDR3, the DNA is TGTGCCAGCAGCTGGGACAGCCCGCGCAATGAGCAGTTCTTC. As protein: CASSWDSPRNEQFF.

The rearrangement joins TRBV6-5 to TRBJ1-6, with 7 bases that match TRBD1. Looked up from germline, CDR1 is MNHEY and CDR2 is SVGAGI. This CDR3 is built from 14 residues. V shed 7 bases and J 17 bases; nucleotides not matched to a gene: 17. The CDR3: CASTSTGYPDLFHF. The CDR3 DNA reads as TGTGCCAGCACCTCGACAGGGTATCCGGACCTTTTCCACTTT.

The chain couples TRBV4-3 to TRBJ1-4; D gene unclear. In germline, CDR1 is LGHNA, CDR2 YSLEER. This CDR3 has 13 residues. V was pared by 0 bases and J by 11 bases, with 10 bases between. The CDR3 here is CASSQEDASKLFF. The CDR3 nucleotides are TGCGCCAGCAGCCAAGAAGACGCCTCTAAACTGTTTTTT.